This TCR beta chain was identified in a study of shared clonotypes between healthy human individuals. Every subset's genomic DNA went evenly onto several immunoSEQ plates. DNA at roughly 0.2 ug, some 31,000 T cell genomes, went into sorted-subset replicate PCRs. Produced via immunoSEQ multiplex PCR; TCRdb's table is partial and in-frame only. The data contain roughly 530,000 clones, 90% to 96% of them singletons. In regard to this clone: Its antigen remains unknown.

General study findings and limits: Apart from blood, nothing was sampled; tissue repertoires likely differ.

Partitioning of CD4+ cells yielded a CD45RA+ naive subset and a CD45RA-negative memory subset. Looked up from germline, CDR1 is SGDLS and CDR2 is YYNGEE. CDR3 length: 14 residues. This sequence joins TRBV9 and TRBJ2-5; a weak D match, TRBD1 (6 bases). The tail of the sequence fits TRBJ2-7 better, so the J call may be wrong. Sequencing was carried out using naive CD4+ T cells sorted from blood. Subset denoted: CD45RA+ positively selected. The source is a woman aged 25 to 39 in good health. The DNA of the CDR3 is TGTGCCAGCAGCCCCTGGACAGCTACCTACGAGCAGTACTTC. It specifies CASSPWTATYEQYF.